This TCR beta chain was captured by sequencing in a study of blood T cell repertoires in COVID-19. Study details: COVID-19 samples from acute and convalescent phases originated in the United States, Italy and Spain.

Those who participated ranged in age from roughly 18 to 89 years and resided in about two dozen US areas. Resolution of symptoms, clearance, or two negative PCRs was present in recovered Cohort 3 donors. Original processing methods: Estimation of nucleated cell counts relied on the amplification of reference gene primers. Libraries were prepared by immunoSEQ multiplex PCR; TCRdb keeps only in-frame clonotypes and omits some of them. D and trimming come from the DNA, and the V and J calls and clone size come from that table. This sample yields 300,000 or so clones, of which over 75% are seen a single time; 1% to 1.3% belongs to the top ten. The CDR3 extends over 16 amino acids. V shed 4 bases and J 5 bases; nucleotides not matched to a gene: 11. The V gene's germline CDR1 is KGHDR and CDR2 SFDVKD.

J is TRBJ2-5 and V is TRBV24-1; TRBD1 aligns across 8 bases. This TCR came from a woman aged 25 to 45 who had recovered from COVID-19. The sequenced sample consisted of PBMCs or T cells enriched from blood (not recorded which). DNA for the CDR3: TGTGCCACCAGTGAGCCCTCCGGGACAGGTCGTGAGACCCAGTACTTC. Its translation is CATSEPSGTGRETQYF.